The rows below give T cell receptor beta chains drawn from one sample of a study of T cells in Graves' hyperthyroidism and ophthalmopathy. TCRdb re-called the multiplex PCR reads with MiXCR, one entry per CDR3 protein. This table has about 690,000 distinct CDR3 sequences, roughly 17% appearing once. The sample comprised blood. The origin of the receptors is a man aged 45-65 years with Graves' hyperthyroidism. Both conserved end residues are part of each CDR3. A D gene is named only where the DNA matches it firmly. The listing skips clone size in some rows; elsewhere it reads once, few, many or a size class.

>TRBJ2-3|many|TRBD2|TRBV7-3
TGTGCCAGCAGCTCGACTAGCGGGAGGACAAGAGATACGCAGTATTTT
CASSSTSGRTRDTQYF
>TRBJ2-7|.|TRBD1|TRBV28
TGTGCCAGCAGTTTATCCAGGACAGGGAACTACGAGCAGTACTTC
CASSLSRTGNYEQYF
>TRBJ2-3|many|.|TRBV2
TGTGCCAGCAGTCTAGCGCTTAGAACAGATACGCAGTATTTT
CASSLALRTDTQYF
>TRBJ1-4|many|TRBD1|TRBV28
TGTGCCAGCAGTTTCCGGGACAGGGGGTACTATGAAAAACTGTTTTTT
CASSFRDRGYYEKLFF
>TRBJ1-1|.|.|TRBV14
TGTGCCAGCAGCCAATTTGGAGGAGGACCTGAAGCTTTCTTT
CASSQFGGGPEAFF
>TRBJ2-1|many|.|TRBV27
TGTGCCAGCAGTCAGGGGCTAGCGGTATGGGAGCAGTTCTTC
CASSQGLAVWEQFF
>TRBJ2-7|many|.|TRBV2
TGTGCCAGTAAAAGTGAAGGGGAGCAGTACTTC
CASKSEGEQYF
>TRBJ2-5|many|TRBD2|TRBV29-1
TGCAGCGTTGAAGATCCGGGACTAGGGGCTCCAGAGACCCAGTACTTC
CSVEDPGLGAPETQYF
>TRBJ2-1|few|TRBD2|TRBV6-6
TGTGCCAGCAGTTACCCCGGGACTAGTTCCAATGAGCAGTTCTTC
CASSYPGTSSNEQFF
>TRBJ2-1|many|TRBD2|TRBV27
TGTGCCAGCAGTCGGGTAGCGGGAGGTGATGAGCAGTTCTTC
CASSRVAGGDEQFF
>TRBJ1-2|many|TRBD1|TRBV28
TGTGCCAGCAGCCGCCCTGGGACAGGGGTCAACTATGGCTACACCTTC
CASSRPGTGVNYGYTF
>TRBJ2-6|many|TRBD1|TRBV2
TGTGCCAGCAGTGCGACAGGACAGGGGGCGCTTGGGGCCAACGTCCTGACTTTC
CASSATGQGALGANVLTF
>TRBJ2-1|many|.|TRBV28
TGTGCCAGCAGTTTACGGGGTACAATGAACAATGAGCAGTTCTTC
CASSLRGTMNNEQFF
>TRBJ2-7|many|TRBD2|TRBV12-3/TRBV12-4
TGTGCCAGCAGTCTAGATTCTAGCGGGACGCAGTACTTC
CASSLDSSGTQYF
>TRBJ2-7|.|TRBD2|TRBV28
TGTGCCAGCACCGAGGGACTAGCCGTCTACGAGCAGTACTTC
CASTEGLAVYEQYF
>TRBJ1-5|few|TRBD1|TRBV7-8
TGTGCCAGCAGCTCATTGACAGGGGAGTATCAGCCCCAGCATTTT
CASSSLTGEYQPQHF
>TRBJ1-2|few|TRBD1|TRBV20-1
TGCAGTGCTAGAGATGACAGGGATGACGGCTACACCTTC
CSARDDRDDGYTF
>TRBJ2-4|many|.|TRBV24-1
TGTGCCACCAGTGATGTGACTAGGGGGGACATTCAGTACTTC
CATSDVTRGDIQYF